This TCR beta chain was documented in a study of blood T cells in healthy people across ages (dated by TCRdb to 2013 to 2016). A note on the overall study: In model experiments, roughly one uniquely barcoded TCR beta cDNA molecule per two T cells was captured by template switching. The study measured age-related changes in TCR beta repertoire diversity using deep sequencing normalized with unique cDNA molecular identifiers. To avoid experimental bias, donors of different ages were distributed randomly across sequencing lanes. Four age groups were formed from the donors: young (average approximately 15 years), middle-aged (less than 40), aged (over 55) and long-lived (about 75). For two donors (one aged 18 to 29 and one aged 80 or older), the study analyzed two additional independent replicas of 1 million unique cDNA reads from the same blood draw.

As for this clonotype: No cognate antigen has been identified for it. Per-nucleotide qualities are absent, and no much larger clonotype sits a single base away.

The cysteine opens and the phenylalanine closes a CDR3 of 15 amino acids. Only CDR3 DNA is held: 45 bases, read in frame from base 1. The germline V gene (reference sequence) gives CDR1 as SEHNR and CDR2 as FQNEAQ. V sheds 2 bases and J sheds 4 bases, leaving 11 bases between their ends. The donors were 40 or so Caucasian individuals from Russia, aged 6 to 90 years, who were systemically healthy. Each donor gave ten milliliters of peripheral blood, collected into EDTA-treated Vacutainer tubes. Ficoll-Paque density-gradient centrifugation was used to isolate PBMCs, with at least 6.5 million per sample. Trizol reagent was used to extract total RNA from the PBMCs, yielding at least 5.5 micrograms per sample. For every donor, an aliquot of PBMCs went through flow cytometry to measure the percentages of naive CD45RAhigh/CD27high T cells. Receptor libraries were prepared by 5' RACE. The instrument was an Illumina HiSeq 2500. The second PCR ran for about 7 to 11 cycles and used a J-beta primer mix along with a sample-barcoded 5' primer. A template-switch 5' adaptor carrying 12 random nucleotides introduced a unique molecular identifier onto each TCR beta cDNA molecule. Each sample yielded at least 2.5 million CDR3-containing paired-end reads. All of the RNA was converted into first-strand cDNA using the Mint cDNA synthesis kit, with a TRBC-specific oligonucleotide serving as the primer. All cDNA was treated with uracil-DNA glycosylase and then went through a first 18-cycle PCR with the universal primers M1SS and BC2_uni_R. The original pipeline was this. For normalization, 1 million high-quality reads, each with a distinct molecular identifier, were randomly selected from each sample. Reads with shared molecular identifiers were discarded instead of being binned into consensus sequences. MiTCR, set to a Q25 quality threshold and the strictest error-elimination algorithm, was used for CDR3 identification, clonotype clustering and error correction. A nonparametric unseen species model with Euler transformation was used to estimate lower-bound total TCR beta diversity. TCRdb trimmed the raw reads at Q25, called clones with MiXCR and kept productive beta chains. For every CDR3 protein sequence, its rows merge into one entry that carries the most common genes and DNA. TCRdb, rather than the study authors, made the V and J calls. The sample includes some 920,000 distinct CDR3 sequences, with roughly 51% observed a single time. The ten largest clones represent about a fifth of the sample.

General findings and caveats noted by the study authors: A strong correlation was found between observed TCR beta diversity and the percentage of naive T cells measured by flow cytometry. Since profiling was done on bulk unsorted PBMCs, naive and antigen-experienced compartments could not be conclusively compared. Estimates of total diversity based on one million sequenced T cells were considered lower bounds and underestimates. Because the CMV infection status of the donors was unknown, age-related changes in expanded clonotypes may potentially have been confounded. Compared with the aged group, the long-lived group had more naive CD4+ T cells, fewer expanded clones and increased TCR diversity, a pattern suggesting age selection. As age increased, observed TCR beta diversity per million T cells dropped in a roughly linear way, and a significant reduction was already evident by age 40.

Sample: blood. The V and J genes are TRBV7-9 and TRBJ1-4; TRBD1 could be the D gene, as 6 bases match. This sequence originates from a woman aged 60-75 years in good health. The sequenced DNA: TGTGCCAGCAGCTTAACCCGGACAGATAATGAAAAACTGTTTTTT. This sequence encodes CASSLTRTDNEKLFF. Here the CDR3 is joined to the reference TRBV7-9 and TRBJ1-4 genes, and the full variable domain is: DTGVSQNPRHKITKRGQNVTFRCDPISEHNRLYWYRQTLGQGPEFLTYFQNEAQLEKSRLLSDRFSAERPKGSFSTLEIQRTEQGDSAMYLCASSLTRTDNEKLFFGSGTQLSVL.